This T cell receptor beta chain was identified in a study of neurological immune-mediated disorders. Overall study findings and caveats: Multiple sclerosis, the disease with the least TCR clonal expansion, fell below healthy controls, whereas HTLV-1-associated myelopathy showed the most.

This clonotype was detected many times. The antigen remains unidentified. Sorted libraries drew on under 1.2 million CD4+ or CD8+ T cells. CDR1 is DFQATT and CDR2 is SNEGSKA in the germline V gene (reference sequence). This CDR3 spans 14 amino acids. Trimming took off 1 base at V and 11 bases at J, with 20 bases between the two ends. With 10-nucleotide random UMIs included, cDNA was synthesized by 5'RACE. Each CDR3 protein gets one entry after TCRdb re-called the 5' RACE reads with MiXCR. This sample yields some 14,000 distinct CDR3 sequences, of which 7% are seen a single time; about 24% belongs to the top ten.

The gene calls are TRBV20-1 and TRBJ1-1; D ambiguous. This clonotype originated in a woman in her forties in good health. Sequences were obtained from CD8+ T cells from blood. This CDR3 reads CSARGGEWPFGAFF. The CDR3 DNA reads as TGCAGTGCTAGAGGAGGAGAGTGGCCCTTCGGGGCTTTCTTT.